Listed below are T cell receptor beta chains from one sample, sequenced in a study of T cell responses to AZD1222 COVID-19 vaccine. The table came from immunoSEQ multiplex PCR; TCRdb's copy has only in-frame clones and leaves some out. The sample lists some 120,000 clones, 80% to 95% seen once, with 4% to 5% in the top ten. The sequenced sample was peripheral blood, obtained 28 days after the second dose of the MenACWY control vaccine. All receptors derive from an adult who received the MenACWY meningococcal vaccine as a control. Both conserved end residues are part of each CDR3. D genes are given only for firm matches. Some rows mark clone size as missing; the rest say once, few, many or name a class of expanded clone.

d_gene: NA
v_gene: TRBV29-1
abundance: few
j_gene: TRBJ2-6
CDR3nt: TGCAGCGTCCTAACGGCCAGACGGTTCTCTGGGGCCAACGTCCTGACTTTC
CDR3aa: CSVLTARRFSGANVLTF

d_gene: NA
v_gene: TRBV29-1
abundance: NA
j_gene: TRBJ2-3
CDR3nt: TGCAGCGAGAGCAGAAGGGGGGGCAGGGATGCAGATACGCAGTATTTT
CDR3aa: CSESRRGGRDADTQYF

d_gene: NA
v_gene: TRBV19
abundance: NA
j_gene: TRBJ1-1
CDR3nt: TGTGCCAGTACCCCTGGAGGCTTTGACACTGAAGCTTTCTTT
CDR3aa: CASTPGGFDTEAFF

d_gene: NA
v_gene: TRBV7-3
abundance: NA
j_gene: TRBJ2-5
CDR3nt: TGTGCCAGCAGCCTGACCCCGGGACTTAGGAAAGAGACCCAGTACTTC
CDR3aa: CASSLTPGLRKETQYF

d_gene: TRBD2
v_gene: TRBV10-1
abundance: NA
j_gene: TRBJ2-2
CDR3nt: TGCGCCAGCATTTCGGGACTATCGAACACCGGGGAGCTGTTTTTT
CDR3aa: CASISGLSNTGELFF

d_gene: NA
v_gene: TRBV4-1
abundance: NA
j_gene: TRBJ2-6
CDR3nt: TGCGCCAGCAGCCAAGAAGGCTTCCCCCCCGGGACTCTTAACTCTGGGGCCAACGTCCTGACTTTC
CDR3aa: CASSQEGFPPGTLNSGANVLTF

d_gene: NA
v_gene: TRBV27
abundance: once
j_gene: TRBJ1-6
CDR3nt: TGTGCCAGCAGTTCCCACAGATTATATAATTCACCCCTCCACTTT
CDR3aa: CASSSHRLYNSPLHF

d_gene: TRBD1
v_gene: TRBV28
abundance: few
j_gene: TRBJ1-1
CDR3nt: TGTGCCACCGCGACAGGGAATCCCTCTGAAGCTTTCTTT
CDR3aa: CATATGNPSEAFF

d_gene: NA
v_gene: TRBV5-8
abundance: NA
j_gene: TRBJ1-3
CDR3nt: TGTGCCAGCAGCTTGACACCGGGACGCTACTCTGGAAACACCATATATTTT
CDR3aa: CASSLTPGRYSGNTIYF

d_gene: TRBD1
v_gene: TRBV7-2
abundance: NA
j_gene: TRBJ1-2
CDR3nt: TGTGCCAGCAGCTTTGACAGGGCGAACTATGGCTACACCTTC
CDR3aa: CASSFDRANYGYTF

d_gene: NA
v_gene: TRBV5-5
abundance: NA
j_gene: TRBJ1-1
CDR3nt: TGTGCCAGCAGCTTGGGTGCGAACACTGAAGCTTTCTTT
CDR3aa: CASSLGANTEAFF

d_gene: NA
v_gene: TRBV28
abundance: NA
j_gene: TRBJ1-1
CDR3nt: TGTGCCAGCAGCTTATTACAGAACTCGAACACTGAAGCTTTCTTT
CDR3aa: CASSLLQNSNTEAFF

d_gene: NA
v_gene: TRBV2
abundance: NA
j_gene: TRBJ1-2
CDR3nt: TGTGCCAGCAGTGGGTCGGAGGGTAACTATGGCTACACCTTC
CDR3aa: CASSGSEGNYGYTF

d_gene: NA
v_gene: TRBV28
abundance: NA
j_gene: TRBJ1-2
CDR3nt: TGTGCCAGCAGCCCCTTTCGGGACTATGGCTACACCTTC
CDR3aa: CASSPFRDYGYTF

d_gene: NA
v_gene: TRBV6-1
abundance: NA
j_gene: TRBJ2-1
CDR3nt: TGTGCCAGCAGTGAAGTCACTAGCCTTTCGCAGTTCTTC
CDR3aa: CASSEVTSLSQFF

d_gene: TRBD2
v_gene: TRBV2
abundance: NA
j_gene: TRBJ2-7
CDR3nt: TGTGCCAGCAGTTCAGTTGCGGGAGACTCCTACGAGCAGTACTTC
CDR3aa: CASSSVAGDSYEQYF

d_gene: TRBD1
v_gene: TRBV30
abundance: NA
j_gene: TRBJ2-7
CDR3nt: TGTGCCTGGAGTGGGACAGGGCAGAACCTCCACGAGCAGTACTTC
CDR3aa: CAWSGTGQNLHEQYF

d_gene: NA
v_gene: TRBV6-2/TRBV6-3
abundance: once
j_gene: TRBJ2-2
CDR3nt: TGTGCCAGCAGTTATTCCCCGAACACCGGGGAGCTGTTTTTT
CDR3aa: CASSYSPNTGELFF

d_gene: NA
v_gene: TRBV27
abundance: NA
j_gene: TRBJ1-2
CDR3nt: TGTGCCAGCAGTTCTCCCGGAGGCTACACCTTC
CDR3aa: CASSSPGGYTF

d_gene: NA
v_gene: TRBV27
abundance: NA
j_gene: TRBJ2-5
CDR3nt: TGTGCCAGCAGTTTACGCGGGGTCCAAGAGACCCAGTACTTC
CDR3aa: CASSLRGVQETQYF

d_gene: NA
v_gene: TRBV19
abundance: NA
j_gene: TRBJ1-2
CDR3nt: TGTGCCAGTCTGAGTATGGGGGCTGATGATGTCTATGGCTACACCTTC
CDR3aa: CASLSMGADDVYGYTF

d_gene: NA
v_gene: TRBV12-3/TRBV12-4
abundance: once
j_gene: TRBJ2-7
CDR3nt: TGTGCCAGCACCGACCGGGGCGGGGCGGCTCAGTACTTC
CDR3aa: CASTDRGGAAQYF

d_gene: NA
v_gene: TRBV9
abundance: NA
j_gene: TRBJ1-2
CDR3nt: TGTGCCAGCAGCGTAGGGACAGACTTTACCTTC
CDR3aa: CASSVGTDFTF

d_gene: NA
v_gene: TRBV19
abundance: NA
j_gene: TRBJ1-1
CDR3nt: TGTGCCAGTAGTATGAGTCCGTTCCTGAACACTGAAGCTTTCTTT
CDR3aa: CASSMSPFLNTEAFF

d_gene: TRBD1
v_gene: TRBV18
abundance: NA
j_gene: TRBJ2-6
CDR3nt: TGTGCCAGCTCAGGTCTCTATGGGACAGCTGGGGCCAACGTCCTGACTTTC
CDR3aa: CASSGLYGTAGANVLTF

d_gene: NA
v_gene: TRBV7-9
abundance: NA
j_gene: TRBJ2-1
CDR3nt: TGTGCCAGCAGCAGTAGCCCCCTGAACAGGGTAGACAATGAGCAGTTCTTC
CDR3aa: CASSSSPLNRVDNEQFF

d_gene: NA
v_gene: TRBV9
abundance: NA
j_gene: TRBJ2-3
CDR3nt: TGTGCCAGCAGCGTAGAGGGGGGCCTAGCGGCGAGCACAGATACGCAGTATTTT
CDR3aa: CASSVEGGLAASTDTQYF

d_gene: TRBD1
v_gene: TRBV28
abundance: once
j_gene: TRBJ2-5
CDR3nt: TGTGCCCTCGGGACAGAGAGGCCCGAGACCCAGTACTTC
CDR3aa: CALGTERPETQYF

d_gene: NA
v_gene: TRBV28
abundance: few
j_gene: TRBJ1-1
CDR3nt: TGTGCCAGCAGCCTTGCAGGGGTGAACACTGAAGCTTTCTTT
CDR3aa: CASSLAGVNTEAFF

d_gene: NA
v_gene: TRBV5-4
abundance: NA
j_gene: TRBJ1-1
CDR3nt: TGTGCCAGCAGCTTGCTTACAGGGAACACTGAAGCTTTCTTT
CDR3aa: CASSLLTGNTEAFF

d_gene: NA
v_gene: TRBV29-1
abundance: NA
j_gene: TRBJ1-1
CDR3nt: TGCAGCGTTGTTTGGGGGGTGAACACTGAAGCTTTCTTT
CDR3aa: CSVVWGVNTEAFF

d_gene: NA
v_gene: TRBV5-6
abundance: NA
j_gene: TRBJ2-3
CDR3nt: TGTGCCAGCAGCCCCCTATCCCAATATGCGCAGTATTTT
CDR3aa: CASSPLSQYAQYF

d_gene: NA
v_gene: TRBV28
abundance: once
j_gene: TRBJ1-2
CDR3nt: TGTGCCAGCAGTTTACCGGGAAACTATGGCTACACCTTC
CDR3aa: CASSLPGNYGYTF

d_gene: TRBD2
v_gene: TRBV6-1
abundance: NA
j_gene: TRBJ2-5
CDR3nt: TGTGCCAGCAGTGTGATACTAGCGCCTTACCAAGAGACCCAGTACTTC
CDR3aa: CASSVILAPYQETQYF

d_gene: NA
v_gene: TRBV9
abundance: NA
j_gene: TRBJ1-5
CDR3nt: TGTGCCAGCAGCCCCGACGGCAATCAGCCCCAGCATTTT
CDR3aa: CASSPDGNQPQHF

d_gene: TRBD2
v_gene: TRBV5-1
abundance: NA
j_gene: TRBJ2-4
CDR3nt: TGCGCCAGCAGCTTGGTGCCGGGGGGAGGGGACATTCAGTACTTC
CDR3aa: CASSLVPGGGDIQYF

d_gene: NA
v_gene: TRBV29-1
abundance: NA
j_gene: TRBJ2-2
CDR3nt: TGCAGCGTTGAAGATCTCTCCGGGGAGCTGTTTTTT
CDR3aa: CSVEDLSGELFF

d_gene: TRBD1
v_gene: TRBV6-2/TRBV6-3
abundance: NA
j_gene: TRBJ2-3
CDR3nt: TGTGCCAGCAGTTTACGACAGGGCGGCACAGATACGCAGTATTTT
CDR3aa: CASSLRQGGTDTQYF

d_gene: NA
v_gene: TRBV5-1
abundance: NA
j_gene: TRBJ2-3
CDR3nt: TGCGCCAGCAGCCACGAAGGGCTTAAAGATACGCAGTATTTT
CDR3aa: CASSHEGLKDTQYF

d_gene: TRBD2
v_gene: TRBV6-5
abundance: NA
j_gene: TRBJ2-5
CDR3nt: TGTGCCAGCAGTTGGACTAGCGGGGGGGCCGGGGAGACCCAGTACTTC
CDR3aa: CASSWTSGGAGETQYF

d_gene: TRBD2
v_gene: TRBV2
abundance: NA
j_gene: TRBJ2-1
CDR3nt: TGTGCCAGCAGTGAGCGGGGGGGGTTCTACAATGAGCAGTTCTTC
CDR3aa: CASSERGGFYNEQFF

d_gene: TRBD1
v_gene: TRBV7-7
abundance: few
j_gene: TRBJ2-1
CDR3nt: TGTGCCAGCAGCCAGGGGACAGGGGCGAACAATGAGCAGTTCTTC
CDR3aa: CASSQGTGANNEQFF

d_gene: NA
v_gene: TRBV12-3/TRBV12-4
abundance: NA
j_gene: TRBJ1-3
CDR3nt: TGTTCAGTGTTCTCGGCTGGAAACACCATATATTTT
CDR3aa: CSVFSAGNTIYF

d_gene: NA
v_gene: TRBV11-2
abundance: NA
j_gene: TRBJ2-1
CDR3nt: TGTGCCAGCAGGCGGAACGAGCGCGACTCCTACAATGAGCAGTTCTTC
CDR3aa: CASRRNERDSYNEQFF

d_gene: NA
v_gene: TRBV6-2/TRBV6-3
abundance: once
j_gene: TRBJ2-2
CDR3nt: TGTGCCAGCAGTTACGGCCCGATTCCCGGGGAGCTGTTTTTT
CDR3aa: CASSYGPIPGELFF

d_gene: NA
v_gene: TRBV3-1/TRBV3-2
abundance: NA
j_gene: TRBJ2-7
CDR3nt: TGTGCCAGCAGCCAAGATCAAGGGAGATACGAGCAGTACTTC
CDR3aa: CASSQDQGRYEQYF

d_gene: NA
v_gene: TRBV18
abundance: NA
j_gene: TRBJ1-1
CDR3nt: TGTGCCAGCTCACCACAAAACCAGGGGAACACTGAAGCTTTCTTT
CDR3aa: CASSPQNQGNTEAFF

d_gene: NA
v_gene: TRBV3-1/TRBV3-2
abundance: NA
j_gene: TRBJ2-3
CDR3nt: TGTGCCAGCAGCCGAATCCGCACAGATACGCAGTATTTT
CDR3aa: CASSRIRTDTQYF

d_gene: NA
v_gene: TRBV7-9
abundance: NA
j_gene: TRBJ1-2
CDR3nt: TGTGCCAGCAGCCTAGGGGTTAACTATGGCTACACCTTC
CDR3aa: CASSLGVNYGYTF

d_gene: NA
v_gene: TRBV27
abundance: NA
j_gene: TRBJ1-1
CDR3nt: TGTGCCAGCAGACAAGGGGTAATGAACACTGAAGCTTTCTTT
CDR3aa: CASRQGVMNTEAFF

d_gene: NA
v_gene: TRBV28
abundance: NA
j_gene: TRBJ1-2
CDR3nt: TGTGCCAGCAGTTTCCCCCTGGGAAACTATGGCTACACCTTC
CDR3aa: CASSFPLGNYGYTF

d_gene: NA
v_gene: TRBV27
abundance: NA
j_gene: TRBJ2-2
CDR3nt: TGTGCCACCTGGGGTAGCGGCACCGGGGAGCTGTTTTTT
CDR3aa: CATWGSGTGELFF

d_gene: NA
v_gene: TRBV28
abundance: NA
j_gene: TRBJ1-2
CDR3nt: TGTGCCAGCAGTTTAGCGGCTAACTATGGCTACACCTTC
CDR3aa: CASSLAANYGYTF

d_gene: NA
v_gene: TRBV7-2
abundance: NA
j_gene: TRBJ2-5
CDR3nt: TGTGCCAGCAGCCCACAAACTACGGGAAAACAAGAGACCCAGTACTTC
CDR3aa: CASSPQTTGKQETQYF

d_gene: TRBD1
v_gene: TRBV18
abundance: NA
j_gene: TRBJ1-6
CDR3nt: TGTGCCAGCTCACCTCCCACAGGGGGTAATTCACCCCTCCACTTT
CDR3aa: CASSPPTGGNSPLHF